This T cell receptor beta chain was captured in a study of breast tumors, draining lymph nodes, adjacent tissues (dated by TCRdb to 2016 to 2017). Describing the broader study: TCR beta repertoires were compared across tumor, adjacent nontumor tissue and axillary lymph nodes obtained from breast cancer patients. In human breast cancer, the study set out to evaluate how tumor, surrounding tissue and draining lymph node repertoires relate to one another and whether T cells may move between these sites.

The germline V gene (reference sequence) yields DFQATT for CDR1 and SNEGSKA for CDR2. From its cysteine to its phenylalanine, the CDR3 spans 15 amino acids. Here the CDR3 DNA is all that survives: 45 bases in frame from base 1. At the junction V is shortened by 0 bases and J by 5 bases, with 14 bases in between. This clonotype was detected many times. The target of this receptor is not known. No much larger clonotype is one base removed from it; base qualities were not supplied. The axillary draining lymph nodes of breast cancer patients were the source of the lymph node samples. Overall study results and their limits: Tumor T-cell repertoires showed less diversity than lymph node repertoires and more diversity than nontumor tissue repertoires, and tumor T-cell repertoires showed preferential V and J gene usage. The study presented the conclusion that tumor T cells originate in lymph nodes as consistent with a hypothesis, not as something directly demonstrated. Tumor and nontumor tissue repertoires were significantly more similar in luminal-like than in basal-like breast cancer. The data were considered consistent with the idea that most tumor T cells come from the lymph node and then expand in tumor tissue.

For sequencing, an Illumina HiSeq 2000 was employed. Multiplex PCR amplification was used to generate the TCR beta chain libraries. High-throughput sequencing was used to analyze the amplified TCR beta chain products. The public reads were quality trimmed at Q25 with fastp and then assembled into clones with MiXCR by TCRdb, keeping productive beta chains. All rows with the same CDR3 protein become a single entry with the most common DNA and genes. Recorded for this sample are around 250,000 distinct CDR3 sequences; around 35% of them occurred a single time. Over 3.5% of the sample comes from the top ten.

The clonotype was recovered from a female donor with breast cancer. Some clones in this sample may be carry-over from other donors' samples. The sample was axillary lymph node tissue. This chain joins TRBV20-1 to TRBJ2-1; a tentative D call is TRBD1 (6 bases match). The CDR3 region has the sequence CSARDVDSYHNEQFF. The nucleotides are TGCAGTGCTAGAGATGTGGACAGCTACCACAATGAGCAGTTCTTC.